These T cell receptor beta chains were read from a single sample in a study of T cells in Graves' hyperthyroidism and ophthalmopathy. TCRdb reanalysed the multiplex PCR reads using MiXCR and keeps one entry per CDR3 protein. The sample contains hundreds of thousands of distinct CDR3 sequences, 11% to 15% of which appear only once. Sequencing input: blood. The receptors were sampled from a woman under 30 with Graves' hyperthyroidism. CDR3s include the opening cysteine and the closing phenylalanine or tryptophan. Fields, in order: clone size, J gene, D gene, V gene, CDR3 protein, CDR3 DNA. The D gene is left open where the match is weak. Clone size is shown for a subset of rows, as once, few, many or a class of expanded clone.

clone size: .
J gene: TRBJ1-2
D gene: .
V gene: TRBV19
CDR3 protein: CASSEQGVYGYTF
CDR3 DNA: TGTGCCAGTAGTGAACAGGGCGTCTATGGCTACACCTTC

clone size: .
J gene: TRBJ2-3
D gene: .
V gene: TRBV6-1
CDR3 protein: CASSEGPTRDTQYF
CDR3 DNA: TGTGCCAGCAGTGAAGGGCCGACTAGGGATACGCAGTATTTT

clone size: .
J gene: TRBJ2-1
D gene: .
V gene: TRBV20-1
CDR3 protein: CSARAPQGRSYNEQFF
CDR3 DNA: TGCAGTGCTAGAGCCCCCCAGGGGAGGTCCTACAATGAGCAGTTCTTC

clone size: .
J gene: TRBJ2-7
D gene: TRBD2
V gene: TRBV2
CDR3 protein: CVSSEVETSGTYEQYF
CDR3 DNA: TGTGTCAGCAGTGAAGTAGAGACTAGCGGGACCTACGAGCAGTACTTC

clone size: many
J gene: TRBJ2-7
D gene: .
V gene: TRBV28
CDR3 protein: CASSIYGGGQTYEQYF
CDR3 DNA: TGTGCCAGCAGTATTTACGGAGGGGGACAGACCTACGAGCAGTACTTC

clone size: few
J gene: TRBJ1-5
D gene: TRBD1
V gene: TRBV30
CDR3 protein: CAWSSQPGGRNQPQHF
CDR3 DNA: TGTGCCTGGAGTTCTCAACCAGGGGGTCGGAATCAGCCCCAGCATTTT

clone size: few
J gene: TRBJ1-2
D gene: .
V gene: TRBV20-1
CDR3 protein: CRRVGSNYGYTF
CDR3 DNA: TGCAGGAGGGTGGGGTCTAACTATGGCTACACCTTC

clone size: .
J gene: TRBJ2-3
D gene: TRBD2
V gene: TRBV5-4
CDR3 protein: CASSLVAAGGSDTQYF
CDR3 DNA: TGTGCCAGCAGCTTGGTTGCAGCGGGAGGCTCGGATACGCAGTATTTT

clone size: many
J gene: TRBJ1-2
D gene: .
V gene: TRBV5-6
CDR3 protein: CASSLAIAVDYGYTF
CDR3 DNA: TGTGCCAGCAGCTTGGCCATAGCGGTTGACTATGGCTACACCTTC

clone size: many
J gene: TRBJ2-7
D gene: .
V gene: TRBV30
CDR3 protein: CAWSVSPYEQYF
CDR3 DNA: TGTGCCTGGAGTGTATCTCCGTACGAGCAGTACTTC

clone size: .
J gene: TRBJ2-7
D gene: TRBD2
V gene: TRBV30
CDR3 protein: CAWNPTLAGAYEQYF
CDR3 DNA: TGTGCCTGGAACCCAACCCTAGCGGGAGCCTACGAGCAGTACTTC

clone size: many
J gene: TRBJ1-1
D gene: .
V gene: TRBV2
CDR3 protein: CASRSSSLNTEAFF
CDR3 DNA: TGTGCCAGCAGGTCGTCTAGCTTGAACACTGAAGCTTTCTTT

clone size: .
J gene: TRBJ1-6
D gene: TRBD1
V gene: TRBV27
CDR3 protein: CASSPTGTGSPLHF
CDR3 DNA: TGTGCCAGCAGCCCGACAGGGACGGGTTCACCCCTCCACTTT

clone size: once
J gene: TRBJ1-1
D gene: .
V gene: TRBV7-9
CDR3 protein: CASSLASIPGSAFF
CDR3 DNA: TGTGCCAGCAGCTTAGCGAGTATTCCGGGTTCGGCTTTCTTT

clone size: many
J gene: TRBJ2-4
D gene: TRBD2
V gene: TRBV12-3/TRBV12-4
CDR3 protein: CASTYRTSLDKNIQYF
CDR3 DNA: TGTGCCAGCACCTATAGGACTAGCCTGGACAAAAACATTCAGTACTTC

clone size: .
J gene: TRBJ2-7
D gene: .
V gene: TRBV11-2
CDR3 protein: CASSSRGRANGYEQYF
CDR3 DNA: TGTGCCAGCAGCTCCCGGGGGCGCGCAAATGGATACGAGCAGTACTTC

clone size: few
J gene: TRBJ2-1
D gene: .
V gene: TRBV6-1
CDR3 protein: CASSSTGYSGPYNEQFF
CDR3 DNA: TGTGCCAGCAGTTCAACAGGATATAGCGGCCCTTACAATGAGCAGTTCTTC

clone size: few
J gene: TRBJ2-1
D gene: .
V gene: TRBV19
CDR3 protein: CASMGGPLAHNEQFF
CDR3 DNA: TGTGCCAGTATGGGGGGCCCACTAGCGCACAATGAGCAGTTCTTC

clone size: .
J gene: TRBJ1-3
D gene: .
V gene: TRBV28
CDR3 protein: CASSPSGLRGNTIYF
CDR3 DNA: TGTGCCAGCAGTCCCTCTGGCCTTCGGGGAAACACCATATATTTT

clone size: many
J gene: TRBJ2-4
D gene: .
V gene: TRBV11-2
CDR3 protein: CASSLGWGLAKNIQYF
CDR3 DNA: TGTGCCAGCAGCTTGGGTTGGGGGCTAGCCAAAAACATTCAGTACTTC

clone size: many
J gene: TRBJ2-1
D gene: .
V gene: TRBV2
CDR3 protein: CASTTGLGSNEQFF
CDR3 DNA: TGTGCCAGCACCACAGGCCTGGGGTCGAATGAGCAGTTCTTC

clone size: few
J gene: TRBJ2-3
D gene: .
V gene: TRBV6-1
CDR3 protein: CASMVANTDTQYF
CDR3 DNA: TGTGCCAGCATGGTGGCGAACACAGATACGCAGTATTTT

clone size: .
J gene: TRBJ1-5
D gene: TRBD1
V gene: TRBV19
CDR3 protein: CATSLERGQGKVQPQHF
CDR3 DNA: TGTGCCACCTCGTTGGAACGAGGACAGGGAAAAGTTCAGCCCCAGCATTTT

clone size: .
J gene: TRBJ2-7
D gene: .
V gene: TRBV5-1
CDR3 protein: CASSFGQTPYEQYF
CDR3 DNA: TGCGCCAGCAGCTTTGGTCAGACCCCCTACGAGCAGTACTTC

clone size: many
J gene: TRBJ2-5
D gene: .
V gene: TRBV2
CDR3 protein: CASRGLQETQYF
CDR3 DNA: TGTGCCAGCAGGGGGCTTCAAGAGACCCAGTACTTC

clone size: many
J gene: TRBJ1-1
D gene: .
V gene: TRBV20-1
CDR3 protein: CSARDIYGTEAFF
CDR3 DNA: TGCAGTGCTAGAGACATCTATGGCACTGAAGCTTTCTTT

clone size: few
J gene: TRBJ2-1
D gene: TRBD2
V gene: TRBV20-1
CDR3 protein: CSARGGAYNEQFF
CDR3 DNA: TGCAGTGCCCGGGGGGGGGCCTACAATGAGCAGTTCTTC

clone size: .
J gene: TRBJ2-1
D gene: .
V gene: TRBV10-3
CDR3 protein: CAISGVSSYNEQFF
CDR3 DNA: TGTGCCATCAGCGGGGTCAGCTCCTACAATGAGCAGTTCTTC

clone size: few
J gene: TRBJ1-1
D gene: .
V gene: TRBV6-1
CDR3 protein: CASRQLPGPVFF
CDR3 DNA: TGTGCCAGCAGACAATTACCGGGCCCCGTTTTCTTT

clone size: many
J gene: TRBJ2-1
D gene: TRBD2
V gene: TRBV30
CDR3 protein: CAWPSGGYNEQFF
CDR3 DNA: TGTGCCTGGCCATCGGGGGGTTACAATGAGCAGTTCTTC

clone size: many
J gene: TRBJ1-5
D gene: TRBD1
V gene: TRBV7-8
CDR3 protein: CASSLRVGTGVSNQPQHF
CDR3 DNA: TGTGCCAGCAGCTTAAGGGTGGGGACAGGGGTTAGCAATCAGCCCCAGCATTTT

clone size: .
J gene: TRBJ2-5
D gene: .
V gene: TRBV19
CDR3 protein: CASSIWGEETQYF
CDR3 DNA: TGTGCCAGTAGTATTTGGGGAGAGGAGACCCAGTACTTC

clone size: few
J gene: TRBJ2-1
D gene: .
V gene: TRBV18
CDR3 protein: CASSPPSVLAEQFF
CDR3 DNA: TGTGCCAGCTCACCACCGAGTGTTCTAGCCGAGCAGTTCTTC

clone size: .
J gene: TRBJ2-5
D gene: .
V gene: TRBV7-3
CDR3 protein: CASNRDGRETQYF
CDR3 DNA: TGTGCCAGTAACCGGGACGGCAGGGAGACCCAGTACTTC

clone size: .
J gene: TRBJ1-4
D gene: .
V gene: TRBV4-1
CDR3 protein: CASSRVGRSEKLFF
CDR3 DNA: TGCGCCAGCAGCCGGGTCGGCCGGAGTGAAAAACTGTTTTTT

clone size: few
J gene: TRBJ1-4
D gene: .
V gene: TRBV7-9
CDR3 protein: CASIEPGRGRSNEKLFF
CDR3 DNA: TGTGCCAGCATCGAACCTGGCCGGGGACGGTCTAATGAAAAACTGTTTTTT

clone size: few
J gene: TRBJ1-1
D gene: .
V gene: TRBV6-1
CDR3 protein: CASSYTAGDLNTEVFF
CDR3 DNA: TGTGCCAGCAGTTATACGGCAGGGGATCTGAACACTGAAGTTTTCTTT

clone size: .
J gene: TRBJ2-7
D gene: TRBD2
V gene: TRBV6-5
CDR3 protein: CASSYSLAGESYEQYF
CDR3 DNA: TGTGCCAGCAGTTACTCTTTAGCGGGAGAGAGCTACGAGCAGTACTTC

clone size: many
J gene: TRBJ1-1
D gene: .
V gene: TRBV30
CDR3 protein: CAWTLGFPEAFF
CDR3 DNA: TGTGCCTGGACTCTGGGGTTTCCTGAAGCTTTCTTT

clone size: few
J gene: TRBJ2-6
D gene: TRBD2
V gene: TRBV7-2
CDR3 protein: CASSLSTSGRRQSGANVLTF
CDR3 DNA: TGTGCCAGCAGCTTAAGCACTAGCGGGAGACGGCAATCTGGGGCCAACGTCCTGACTTTC

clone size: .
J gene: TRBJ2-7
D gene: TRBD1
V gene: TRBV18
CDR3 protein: CASSPTGVGNYEQYF
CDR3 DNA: TGTGCCAGCTCACCTACAGGGGTAGGAAACTACGAGCAGTACTTC

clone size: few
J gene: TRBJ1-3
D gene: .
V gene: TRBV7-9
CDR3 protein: CASSLVRSGNTIYF
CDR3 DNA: TGTGCCAGCAGCTTAGTCCGCTCTGGAAACACCATATATTTT